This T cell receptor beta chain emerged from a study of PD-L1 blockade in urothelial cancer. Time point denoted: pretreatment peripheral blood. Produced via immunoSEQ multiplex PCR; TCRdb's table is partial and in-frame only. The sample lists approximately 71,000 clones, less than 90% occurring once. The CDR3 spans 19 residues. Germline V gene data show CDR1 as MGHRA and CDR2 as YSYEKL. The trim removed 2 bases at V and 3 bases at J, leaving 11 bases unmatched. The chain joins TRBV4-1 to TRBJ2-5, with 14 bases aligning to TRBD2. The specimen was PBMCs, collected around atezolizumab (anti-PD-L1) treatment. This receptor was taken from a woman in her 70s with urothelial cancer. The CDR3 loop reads CASSQTRGTSGRGEETQYF. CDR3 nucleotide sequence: TGCGCCAGCAGCCAAACTCGGGGGACTAGCGGGAGAGGGGAAGAGACCCAGTACTTC.